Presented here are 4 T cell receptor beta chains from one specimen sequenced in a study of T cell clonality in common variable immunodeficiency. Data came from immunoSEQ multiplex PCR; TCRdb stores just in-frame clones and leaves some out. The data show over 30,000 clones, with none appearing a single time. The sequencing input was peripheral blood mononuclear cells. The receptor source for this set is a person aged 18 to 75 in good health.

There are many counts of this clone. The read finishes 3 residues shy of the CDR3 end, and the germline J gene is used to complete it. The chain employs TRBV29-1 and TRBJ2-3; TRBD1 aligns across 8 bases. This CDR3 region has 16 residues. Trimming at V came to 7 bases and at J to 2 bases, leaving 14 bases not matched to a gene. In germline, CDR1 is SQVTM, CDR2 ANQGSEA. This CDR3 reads CSASRGPGTSTDTQYF. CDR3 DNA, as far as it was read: TGCAGCGCGAGCAGGGGGCCGGGCACCTCCACAGATACG.

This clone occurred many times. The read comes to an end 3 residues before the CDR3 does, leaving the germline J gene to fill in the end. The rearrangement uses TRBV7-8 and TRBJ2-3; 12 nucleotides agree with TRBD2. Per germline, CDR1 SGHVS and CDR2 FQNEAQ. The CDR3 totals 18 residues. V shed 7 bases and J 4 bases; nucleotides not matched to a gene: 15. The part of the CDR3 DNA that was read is TGTGCCAGCACCCTCCCCCGGCCTCTAGCGGGAGGGCCAGATACG. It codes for CASTLPRPLAGGPDT. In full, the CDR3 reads CASTLPRPLAGGPDTQYF.

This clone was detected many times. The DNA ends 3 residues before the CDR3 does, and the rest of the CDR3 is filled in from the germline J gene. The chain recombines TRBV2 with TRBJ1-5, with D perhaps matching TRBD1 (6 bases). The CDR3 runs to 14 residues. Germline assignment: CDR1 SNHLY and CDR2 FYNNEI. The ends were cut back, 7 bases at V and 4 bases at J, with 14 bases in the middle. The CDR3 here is CASTTGQQNQPQHF. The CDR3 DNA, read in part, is TGTGCCAGCACCACCGGACAGCAAAATCAGCCC.

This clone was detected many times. The sequenced part of the CDR3 DNA is TGTGCCAGCAGTGAATCTAGCGGGACCAAAAACATT. Its protein is CASSESSGTKNI. The full CDR3 is CASSESSGTKNIQYF. The genes are TRBV2 and TRBJ2-4; 9 bases match TRBD2. The read gets to within 3 residues of the CDR3 end, and the germline J gene fills in the rest. The length of the CDR3 is 15 residues. V shed 2 bases and J 2 bases; nucleotides not matched to a gene: 1. Per the germline V gene, CDR1 is SNHLY and CDR2 is FYNNEI.